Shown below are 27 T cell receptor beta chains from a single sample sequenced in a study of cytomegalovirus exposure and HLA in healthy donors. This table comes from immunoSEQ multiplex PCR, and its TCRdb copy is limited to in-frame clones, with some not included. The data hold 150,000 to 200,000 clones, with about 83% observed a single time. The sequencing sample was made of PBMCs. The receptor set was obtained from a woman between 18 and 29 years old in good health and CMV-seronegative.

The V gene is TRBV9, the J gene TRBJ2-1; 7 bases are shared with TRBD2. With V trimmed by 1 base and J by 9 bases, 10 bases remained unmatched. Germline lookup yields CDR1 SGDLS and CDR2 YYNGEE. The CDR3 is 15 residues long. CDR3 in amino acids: CASSVTSGVTGEQFF. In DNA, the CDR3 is TGTGCCAGCAGCGTAACGAGCGGGGTGACGGGTGAGCAGTTCTTC.

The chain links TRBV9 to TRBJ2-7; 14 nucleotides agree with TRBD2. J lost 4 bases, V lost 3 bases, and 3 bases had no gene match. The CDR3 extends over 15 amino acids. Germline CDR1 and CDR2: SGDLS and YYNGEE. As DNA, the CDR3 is TGTGCCAGCAGCGGGACTAGCGGGAGGAATTACGAGCAGTACTTC. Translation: CASSGTSGRNYEQYF.

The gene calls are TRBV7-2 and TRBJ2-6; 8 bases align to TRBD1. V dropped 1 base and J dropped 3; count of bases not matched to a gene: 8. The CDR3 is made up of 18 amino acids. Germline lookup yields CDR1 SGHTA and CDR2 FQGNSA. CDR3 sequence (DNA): TGTGCCAGCAGCTTAGGAGGCAGGGGGCCCATTGGGGCCAACGTCCTGACTTTC. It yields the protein CASSLGGRGPIGANVLTF.

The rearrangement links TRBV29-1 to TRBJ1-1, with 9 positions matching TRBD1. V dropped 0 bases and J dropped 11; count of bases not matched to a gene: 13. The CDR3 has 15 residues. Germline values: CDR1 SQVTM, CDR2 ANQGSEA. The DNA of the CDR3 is TGCAGCGTTGAAGAACCATCGGACAGGGGCGTACTTGCTTTCTTT. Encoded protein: CSVEEPSDRGVLAFF.

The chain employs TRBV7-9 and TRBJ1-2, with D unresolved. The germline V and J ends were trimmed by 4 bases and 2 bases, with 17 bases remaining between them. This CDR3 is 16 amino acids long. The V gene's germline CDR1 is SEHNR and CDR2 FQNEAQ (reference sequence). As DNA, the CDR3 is TGTGCCAGCAGCTCCCAATATAACAGCGGCAACTATGGCTACACCTTC. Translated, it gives CASSSQYNSGNYGYTF.

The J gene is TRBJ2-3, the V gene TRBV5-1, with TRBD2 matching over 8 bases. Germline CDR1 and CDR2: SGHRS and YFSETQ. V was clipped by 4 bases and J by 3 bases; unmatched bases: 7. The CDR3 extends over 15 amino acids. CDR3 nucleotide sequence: TGCGCCAGCAGCAACGGGGGGGCCGGAACAGATACGCAGTATTTT. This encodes CASSNGGAGTDTQYF.

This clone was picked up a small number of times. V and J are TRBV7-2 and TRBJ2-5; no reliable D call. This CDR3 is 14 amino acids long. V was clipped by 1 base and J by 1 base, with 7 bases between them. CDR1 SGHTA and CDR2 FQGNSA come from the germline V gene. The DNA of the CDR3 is TGTGCCAGCAGCTTAGGGCAGTCCCAAGAGACCCAGTACTTC. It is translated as CASSLGQSQETQYF.

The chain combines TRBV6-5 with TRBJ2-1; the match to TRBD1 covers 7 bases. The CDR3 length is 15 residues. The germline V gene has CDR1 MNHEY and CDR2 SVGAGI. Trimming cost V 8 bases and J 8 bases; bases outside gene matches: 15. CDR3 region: CASSRDSFSRDEQFF. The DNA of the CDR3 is TGTGCCAGCTCAAGGGACAGCTTCTCGCGCGATGAGCAGTTCTTC.

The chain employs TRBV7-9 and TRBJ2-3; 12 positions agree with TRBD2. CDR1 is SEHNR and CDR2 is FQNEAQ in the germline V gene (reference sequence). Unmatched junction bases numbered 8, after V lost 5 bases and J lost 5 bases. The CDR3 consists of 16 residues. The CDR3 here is CASSVSSGGAVDTQYF. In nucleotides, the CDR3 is TGTGCCAGCAGCGTCTCTAGCGGGGGGGCGGTAGATACGCAGTATTTT.

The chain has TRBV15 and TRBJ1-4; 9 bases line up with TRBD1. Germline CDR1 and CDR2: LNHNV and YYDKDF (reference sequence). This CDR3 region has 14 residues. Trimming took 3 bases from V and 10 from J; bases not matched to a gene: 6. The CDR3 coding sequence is TGTGCCACCAGCAGTTCGGGACAGGGCTTAAAACTGTTTTTT. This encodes CATSSSGQGLKLFF.

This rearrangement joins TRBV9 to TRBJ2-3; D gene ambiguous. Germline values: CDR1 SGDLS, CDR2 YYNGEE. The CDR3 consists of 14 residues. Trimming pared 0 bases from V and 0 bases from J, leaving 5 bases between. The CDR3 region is CASSVGPSTDTQYF. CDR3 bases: TGTGCCAGCAGCGTAGGGCCTAGCACAGATACGCAGTATTTT. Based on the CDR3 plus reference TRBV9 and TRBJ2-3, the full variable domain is DSGVTQTPKHLITATGQRVTLRCSPRSGDLSVYWYQQSLDQGLQFLIQYYNGEERAKGNILERFSAQQFPDLHSELNLSSLELGDSALYFCASSVGPSTDTQYFGPGTRLTVL.

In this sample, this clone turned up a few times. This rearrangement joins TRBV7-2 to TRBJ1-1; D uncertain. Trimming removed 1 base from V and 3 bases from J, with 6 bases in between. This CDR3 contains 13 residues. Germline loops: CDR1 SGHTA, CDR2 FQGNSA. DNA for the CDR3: TGTGCCAGCAGCTTAGTGTCGGACACTGAAGCTTTCTTT. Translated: CASSLVSDTEAFF. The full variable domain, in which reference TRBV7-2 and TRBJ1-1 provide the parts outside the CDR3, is GAGVSQSPSNKVTEKGKDVELRCDPISGHTALYWYRQSLGQGLEFLIYFQGNSAPDKSGLPSDRFSAERTGGSVSTLTIQRTQQEDSAVYLCASSLVSDTEAFFGQGTRLTVV.

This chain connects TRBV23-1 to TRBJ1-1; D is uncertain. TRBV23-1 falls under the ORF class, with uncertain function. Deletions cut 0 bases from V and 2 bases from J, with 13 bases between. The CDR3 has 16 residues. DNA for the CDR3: TGCGCCAGCAGTCAATCAGCCCTAGAAGATAACACTGAAGCTTTCTTT. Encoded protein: CASSQSALEDNTEAFF.

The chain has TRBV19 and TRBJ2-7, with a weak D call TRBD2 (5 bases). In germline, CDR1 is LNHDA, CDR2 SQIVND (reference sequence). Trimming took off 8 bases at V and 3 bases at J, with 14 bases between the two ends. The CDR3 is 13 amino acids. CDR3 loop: CASARVASYEQYF. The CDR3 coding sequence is TGTGCCAGTGCGCGGGTCGCGAGCTACGAGCAGTACTTC.

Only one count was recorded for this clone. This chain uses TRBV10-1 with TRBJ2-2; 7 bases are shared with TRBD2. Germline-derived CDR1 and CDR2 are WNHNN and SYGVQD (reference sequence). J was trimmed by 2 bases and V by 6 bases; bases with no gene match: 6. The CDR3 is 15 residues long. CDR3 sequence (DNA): TGCGCCAGCAGACCTAGCGGAGGAAACACCGGGGAGCTGTTTTTT. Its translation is CASRPSGGNTGELFF.

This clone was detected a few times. The DNA for the CDR3 is TGTGCCAGCAGTAAACAGGGAGACGAGCAGTACTTC. It translates to CASSKQGDEQYF. The rearrangement uses TRBV7-9 and TRBJ2-7, with D possibly being TRBD1 (6 bases). V lost 6 bases to trimming and J lost 5 bases, with 11 bases between them. Germline V gene lookup returns CDR1 SEHNR and CDR2 FQNEAQ (reference sequence). CDR3 size: 12 residues.

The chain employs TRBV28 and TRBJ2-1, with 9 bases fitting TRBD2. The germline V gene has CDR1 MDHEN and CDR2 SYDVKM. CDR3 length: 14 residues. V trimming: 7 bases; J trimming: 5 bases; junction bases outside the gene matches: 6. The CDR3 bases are TGTGCCAGCAATCTAGCGGGGCCGAACAATGAGCAGTTCTTC. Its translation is CASNLAGPNNEQFF.

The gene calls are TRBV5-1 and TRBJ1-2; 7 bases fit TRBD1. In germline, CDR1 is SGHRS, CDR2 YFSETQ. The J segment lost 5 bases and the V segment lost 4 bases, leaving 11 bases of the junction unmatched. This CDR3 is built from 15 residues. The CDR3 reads CASSPGTEDAYGYTF. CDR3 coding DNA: TGCGCCAGCAGCCCAGGGACAGAGGACGCTTATGGCTACACCTTC.

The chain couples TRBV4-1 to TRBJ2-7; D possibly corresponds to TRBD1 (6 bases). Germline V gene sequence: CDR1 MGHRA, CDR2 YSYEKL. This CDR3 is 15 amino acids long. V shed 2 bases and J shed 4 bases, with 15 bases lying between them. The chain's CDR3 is CASSQTGLITYEQYF. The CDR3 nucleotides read TGCGCCAGCAGCCAAACAGGGTTAATTACGTACGAGCAGTACTTC.

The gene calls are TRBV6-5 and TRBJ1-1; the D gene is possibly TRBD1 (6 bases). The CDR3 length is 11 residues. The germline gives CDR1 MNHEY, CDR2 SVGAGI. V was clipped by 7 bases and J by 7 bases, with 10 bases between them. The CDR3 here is CASTTGLEAFF. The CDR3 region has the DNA TGTGCCAGCACCACAGGGCTTGAAGCTTTCTTT.

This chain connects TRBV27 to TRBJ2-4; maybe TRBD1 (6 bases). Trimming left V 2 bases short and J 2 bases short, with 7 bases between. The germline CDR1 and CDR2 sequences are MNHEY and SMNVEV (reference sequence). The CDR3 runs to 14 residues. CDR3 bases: TGTGCCAGCAGTTTAAGGGGGACCAAAAACATTCAGTACTTC. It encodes CASSLRGTKNIQYF.

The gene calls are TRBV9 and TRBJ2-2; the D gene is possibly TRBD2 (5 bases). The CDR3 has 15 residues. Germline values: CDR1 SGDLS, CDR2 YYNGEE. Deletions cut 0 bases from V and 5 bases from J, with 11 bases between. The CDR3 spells CASSVAPGITGELFF. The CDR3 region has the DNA TGTGCCAGCAGCGTAGCCCCCGGGATTACCGGGGAGCTGTTTTTT.

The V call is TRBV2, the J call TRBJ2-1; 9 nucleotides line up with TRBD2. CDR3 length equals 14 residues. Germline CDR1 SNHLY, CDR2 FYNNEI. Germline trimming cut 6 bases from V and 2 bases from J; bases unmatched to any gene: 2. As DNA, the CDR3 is TGTGCCAGCAGAGCGGGAGGAACCTACAATGAGCAGTTCTTC. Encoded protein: CASRAGGTYNEQFF.

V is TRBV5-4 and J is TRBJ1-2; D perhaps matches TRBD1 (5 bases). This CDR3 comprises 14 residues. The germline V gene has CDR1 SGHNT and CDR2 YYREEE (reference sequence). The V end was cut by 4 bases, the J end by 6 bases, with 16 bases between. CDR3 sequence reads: CASSPQVWGDGYTF. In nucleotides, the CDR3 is TGTGCCAGCAGCCCGCAAGTTTGGGGCGATGGCTACACCTTC.

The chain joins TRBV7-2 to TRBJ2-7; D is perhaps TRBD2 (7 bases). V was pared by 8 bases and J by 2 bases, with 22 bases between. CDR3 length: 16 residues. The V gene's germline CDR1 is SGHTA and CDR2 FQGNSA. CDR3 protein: CASRPGGGGRAYEQYF. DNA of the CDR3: TGTGCCAGCCGCCCTGGGGGCGGGGGCCGTGCCTACGAGCAGTACTTC. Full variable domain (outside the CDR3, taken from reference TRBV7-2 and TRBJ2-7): GAGVSQSPSNKVTEKGKDVELRCDPISGHTALYWYRQSLGQGLEFLIYFQGNSAPDKSGLPSDRFSAERTGGSVSTLTIQRTQQEDSAVYLCASRPGGGGRAYEQYFGPGTRLTVT.

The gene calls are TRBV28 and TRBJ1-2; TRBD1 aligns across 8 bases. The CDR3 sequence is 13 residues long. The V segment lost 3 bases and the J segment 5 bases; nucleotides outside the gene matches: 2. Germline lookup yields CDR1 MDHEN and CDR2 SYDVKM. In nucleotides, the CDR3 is TGTGCCAGCAGTTTGGGACAGGAGTATGGCTACACCTTC. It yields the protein CASSLGQEYGYTF.

The CDR3 nucleotides read TGTGCCAGCAGCTTACAGGCGTACAGCACAGATACGCAGTATTTT. Protein: CASSLQAYSTDTQYF. The chain couples TRBV7-2 to TRBJ2-3, with D uncertain. Germline values: CDR1 SGHTA, CDR2 FQGNSA. The ends were cut back, 2 bases at V and 0 bases at J, with 9 bases in the middle. CDR3 size: 15 residues.